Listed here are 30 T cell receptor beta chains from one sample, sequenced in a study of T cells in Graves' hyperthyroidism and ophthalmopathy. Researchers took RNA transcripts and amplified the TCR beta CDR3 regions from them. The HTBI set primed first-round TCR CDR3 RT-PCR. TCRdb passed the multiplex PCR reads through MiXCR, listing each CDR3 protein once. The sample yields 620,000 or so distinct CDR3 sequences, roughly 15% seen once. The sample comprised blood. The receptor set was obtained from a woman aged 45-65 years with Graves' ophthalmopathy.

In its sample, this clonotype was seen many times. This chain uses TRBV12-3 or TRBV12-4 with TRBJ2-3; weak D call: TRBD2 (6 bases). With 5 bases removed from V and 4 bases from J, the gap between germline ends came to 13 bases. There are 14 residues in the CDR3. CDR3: CASSTRLVADTQYF. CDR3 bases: TGTGCCAGCAGTACCCGACTAGTCGCAGATACGCAGTATTTT.

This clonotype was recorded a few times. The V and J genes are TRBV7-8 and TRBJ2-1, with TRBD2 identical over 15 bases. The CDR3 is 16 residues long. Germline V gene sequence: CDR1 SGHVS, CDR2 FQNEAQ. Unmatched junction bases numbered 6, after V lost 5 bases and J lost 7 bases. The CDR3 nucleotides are TGTGCCAGCAGCCGAGGACTAGCGGGAGGGGGTAATGAGCAGTTCTTC. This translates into CASSRGLAGGGNEQFF.

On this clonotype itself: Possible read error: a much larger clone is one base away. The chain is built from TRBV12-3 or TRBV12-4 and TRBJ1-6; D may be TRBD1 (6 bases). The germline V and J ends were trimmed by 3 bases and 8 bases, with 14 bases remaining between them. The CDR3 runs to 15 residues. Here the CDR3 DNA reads TGTGCCAGCAGTTTCAGGGGATTCGGGTATTCACCCCTCCACTTT. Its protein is CASSFRGFGYSPLHF.

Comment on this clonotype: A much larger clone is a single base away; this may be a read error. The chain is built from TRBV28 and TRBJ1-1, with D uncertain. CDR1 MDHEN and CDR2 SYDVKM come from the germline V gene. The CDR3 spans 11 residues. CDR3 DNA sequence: TGTGCGTCCTTCATGAGCACTGAAGCTTTCTTT. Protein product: CASFMSTEAFF.

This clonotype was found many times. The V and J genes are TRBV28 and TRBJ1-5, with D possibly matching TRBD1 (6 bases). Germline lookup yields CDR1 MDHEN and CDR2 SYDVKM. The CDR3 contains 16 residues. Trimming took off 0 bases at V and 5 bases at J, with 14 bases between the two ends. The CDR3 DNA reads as TGTGCCAGCAGTTTATGGTCAGGGGAGGTCGATCAGCCCCAGCATTTT. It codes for CASSLWSGEVDQPQHF.

In DNA, the CDR3 is TGTGCCAGCAGGGCAAGAGTCCTTCAAGAGACCCAGTACTTC. It yields the protein CASRARVLQETQYF. J is TRBJ2-5 and V is TRBV6-1; unclear D gene. V was shortened by 6 bases and J by 2 bases, with 13 bases between the two germline ends. The CDR3 extends over 14 amino acids. In germline, CDR1 is MNHNS, CDR2 SASEGT.

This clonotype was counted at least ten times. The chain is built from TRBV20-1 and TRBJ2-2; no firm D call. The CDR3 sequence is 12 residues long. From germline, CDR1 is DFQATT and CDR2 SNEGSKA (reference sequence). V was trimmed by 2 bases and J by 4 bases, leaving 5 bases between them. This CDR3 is CSARKSTGELFF. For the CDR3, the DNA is TGCAGTGCTAGAAAGAGCACCGGGGAGCTGTTTTTT.

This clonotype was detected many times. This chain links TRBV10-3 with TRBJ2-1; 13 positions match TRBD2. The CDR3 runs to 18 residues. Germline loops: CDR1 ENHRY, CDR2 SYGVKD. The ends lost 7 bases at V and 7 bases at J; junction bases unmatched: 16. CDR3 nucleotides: TGTGCCATCAAGAGACTAGCGGGAGGCCCAGGTGGTGCGAATGAGCAGTTCTTC. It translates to CAIKRLAGGPGGANEQFF.

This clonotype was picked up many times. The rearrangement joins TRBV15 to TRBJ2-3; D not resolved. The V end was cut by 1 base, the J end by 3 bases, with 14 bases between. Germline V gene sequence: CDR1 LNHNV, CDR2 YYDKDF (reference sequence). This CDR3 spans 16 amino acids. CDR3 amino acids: CATSRGGIGDTDTQYF. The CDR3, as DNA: TGTGCCACCAGCAGAGGGGGAATTGGGGATACAGATACGCAGTATTTT.

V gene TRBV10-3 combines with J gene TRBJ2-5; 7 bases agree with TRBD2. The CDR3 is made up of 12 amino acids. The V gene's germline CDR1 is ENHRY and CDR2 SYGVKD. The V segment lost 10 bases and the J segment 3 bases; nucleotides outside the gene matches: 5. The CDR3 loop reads CATREGEETQYF. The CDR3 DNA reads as TGTGCCACCAGGGAGGGTGAAGAGACCCAGTACTTC.

CDR3: CASSSRGQYNEQFF. The CDR3 nucleotides are TGTGCCAGCAGTTCCAGAGGACAGTACAATGAGCAGTTCTTC. This sequence joins TRBV28 and TRBJ2-1, with D perhaps matching TRBD1 (6 bases). The germline V gene encodes CDR1 MDHEN and CDR2 SYDVKM. Trimming took off 4 bases at V and 4 bases at J, with 11 bases between the two ends. The CDR3 contains 14 residues.

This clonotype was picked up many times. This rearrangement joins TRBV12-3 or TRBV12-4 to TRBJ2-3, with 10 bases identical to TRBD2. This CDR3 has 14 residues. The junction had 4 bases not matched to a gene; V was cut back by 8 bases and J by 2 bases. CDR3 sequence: CASGGLAATDTQYF. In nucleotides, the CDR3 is TGTGCCAGCGGAGGACTAGCGGCCACAGATACGCAGTATTTT.

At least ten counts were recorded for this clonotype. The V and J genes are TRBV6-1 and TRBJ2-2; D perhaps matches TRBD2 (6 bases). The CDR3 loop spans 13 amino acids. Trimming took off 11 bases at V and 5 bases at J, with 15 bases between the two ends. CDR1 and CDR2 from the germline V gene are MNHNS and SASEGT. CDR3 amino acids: CAHGTRGTGELFF. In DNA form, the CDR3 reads TGTGCCCATGGAACTCGGGGGACCGGGGAGCTGTTTTTT.

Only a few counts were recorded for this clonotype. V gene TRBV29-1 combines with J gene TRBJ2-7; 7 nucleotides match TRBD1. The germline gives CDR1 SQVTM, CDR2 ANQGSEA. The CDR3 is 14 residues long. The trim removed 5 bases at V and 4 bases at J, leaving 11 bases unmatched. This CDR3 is CSVPTGDNRYEQYF. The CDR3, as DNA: TGCAGCGTTCCCACAGGGGACAACCGATACGAGCAGTACTTC.

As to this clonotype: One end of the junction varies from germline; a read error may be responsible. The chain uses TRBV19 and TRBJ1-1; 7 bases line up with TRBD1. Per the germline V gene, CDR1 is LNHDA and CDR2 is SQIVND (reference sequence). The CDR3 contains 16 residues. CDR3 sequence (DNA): TGTGCCAATAGTATGACAGGGCGTAATATGAACACTGAAGCTTTCTTT. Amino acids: CANSMTGRNMNTEAFF.

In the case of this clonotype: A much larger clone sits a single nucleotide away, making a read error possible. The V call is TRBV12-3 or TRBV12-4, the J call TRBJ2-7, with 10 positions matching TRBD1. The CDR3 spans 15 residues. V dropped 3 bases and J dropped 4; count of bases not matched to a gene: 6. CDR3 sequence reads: CASSLGQGTGYEQYF. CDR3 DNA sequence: TGTGCCAGCAGTTTGGGACAGGGGACTGGGTACGAGCAGTACTTC.

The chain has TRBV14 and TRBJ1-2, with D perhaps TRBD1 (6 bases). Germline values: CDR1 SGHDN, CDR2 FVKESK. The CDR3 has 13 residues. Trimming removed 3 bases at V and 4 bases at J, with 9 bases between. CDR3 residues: CASSHGQLYGYTF. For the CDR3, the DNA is TGTGCCAGCAGCCACGGACAGCTCTATGGCTACACCTTC.

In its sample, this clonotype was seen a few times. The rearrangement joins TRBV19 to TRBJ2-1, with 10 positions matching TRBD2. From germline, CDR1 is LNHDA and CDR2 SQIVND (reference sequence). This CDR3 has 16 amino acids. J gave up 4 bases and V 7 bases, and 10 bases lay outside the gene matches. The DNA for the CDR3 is TGTGCCAGTAAGTCCCAAGGACTAGCGGATTACAATGAGCAGTTCTTC. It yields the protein CASKSQGLADYNEQFF.

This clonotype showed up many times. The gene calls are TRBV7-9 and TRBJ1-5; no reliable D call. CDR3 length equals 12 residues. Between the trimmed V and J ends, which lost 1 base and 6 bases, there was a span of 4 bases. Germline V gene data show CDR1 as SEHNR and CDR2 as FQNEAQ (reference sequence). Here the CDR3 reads CASSLGRQPQHF. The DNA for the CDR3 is TGTGCCAGCAGCTTAGGCCGTCAGCCCCAGCATTTT.

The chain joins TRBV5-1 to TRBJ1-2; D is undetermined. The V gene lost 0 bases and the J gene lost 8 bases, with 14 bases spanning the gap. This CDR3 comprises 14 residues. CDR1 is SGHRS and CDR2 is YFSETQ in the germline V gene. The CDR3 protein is CASSLGADFRGYTF. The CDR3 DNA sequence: TGCGCCAGCAGCTTGGGGGCAGACTTCCGAGGCTACACCTTC.

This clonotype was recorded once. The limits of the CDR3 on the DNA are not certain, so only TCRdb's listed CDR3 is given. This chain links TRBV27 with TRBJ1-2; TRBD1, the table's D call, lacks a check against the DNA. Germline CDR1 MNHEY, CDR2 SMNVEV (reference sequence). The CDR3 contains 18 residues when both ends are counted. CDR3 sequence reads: CASSQKWGQGALNYGCTF.

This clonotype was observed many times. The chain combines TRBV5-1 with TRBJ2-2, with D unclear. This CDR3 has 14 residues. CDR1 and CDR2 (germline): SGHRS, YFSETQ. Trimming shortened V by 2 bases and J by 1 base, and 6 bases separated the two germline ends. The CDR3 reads CASSLSKNTGELFF. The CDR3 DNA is TGCGCCAGCAGCTTATCAAAGAACACCGGGGAGCTGTTTTTT.

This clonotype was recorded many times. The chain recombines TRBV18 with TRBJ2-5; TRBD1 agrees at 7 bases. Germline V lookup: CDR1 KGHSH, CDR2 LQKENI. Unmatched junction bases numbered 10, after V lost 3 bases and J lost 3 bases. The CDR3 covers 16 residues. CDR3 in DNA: TGTGCCAGCTCACCGAACAGACTCCAGGGGGAAGAGACCCAGTACTTC. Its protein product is CASSPNRLQGEETQYF. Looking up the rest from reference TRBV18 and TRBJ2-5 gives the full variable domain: NAGVMQNPRHLVRRRGQEARLRCSPMKGHSHVYWYRQLPEEGLKFMVYLQKENIIDESGMPKERFSAEFPKEGPSILRIQQVVRGDSAAYFCASSPNRLQGEETQYFGPGTRLLVL.

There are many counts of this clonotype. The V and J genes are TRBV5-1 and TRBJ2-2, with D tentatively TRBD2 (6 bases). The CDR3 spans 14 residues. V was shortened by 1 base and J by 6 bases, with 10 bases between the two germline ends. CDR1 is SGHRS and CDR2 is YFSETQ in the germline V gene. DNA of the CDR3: TGCGCCAGCAGCTTGATGACTAGTTCCGGGGAGCTGTTTTTT. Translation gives CASSLMTSSGELFF. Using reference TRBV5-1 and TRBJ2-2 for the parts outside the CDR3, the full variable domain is KAGVTQTPRYLIKTRGQQVTLSCSPISGHRSVSWYQQTPGQGLQFLFEYFSETQRNKGNFPGRFSGRQFSNSRSEMNVSTLELGDSALYLCASSLMTSSGELFFGEGSRLTVL.

This CDR3 reads CSAPYLEGANEQFF. The CDR3 DNA sequence: TGCAGTGCTCCATACCTCGAGGGGGCGAATGAGCAGTTCTTC. This rearrangement joins TRBV20-1 to TRBJ2-1; 7 nucleotides line up with TRBD1. The CDR3 length is 14 residues. Trimming removed 5 bases from V and 7 bases from J; junction bases left unmatched: 11. In germline, CDR1 is DFQATT, CDR2 SNEGSKA (reference sequence).

The CDR3 reads CASSISPISGQGIYNEQFF. The CDR3 DNA follows: TGTGCCAGTAGTATAAGCCCAATATCGGGACAGGGGATTTACAATGAGCAGTTCTTC. The chain is built from TRBV19 and TRBJ2-1; the match to TRBD1 covers 10 bases. The CDR3 length is 19 residues. Germline CDR1 LNHDA, CDR2 SQIVND (reference sequence). The junction had 14 bases not matched to a gene; V was cut back by 2 bases and J by 4 bases.

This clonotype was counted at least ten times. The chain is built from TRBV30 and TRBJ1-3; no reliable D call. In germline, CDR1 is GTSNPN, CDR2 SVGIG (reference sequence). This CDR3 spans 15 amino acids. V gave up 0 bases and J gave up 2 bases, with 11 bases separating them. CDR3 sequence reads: CAWSVGSSPGNTIYF. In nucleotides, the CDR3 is TGTGCCTGGAGTGTAGGATCTTCCCCTGGAAACACCATATATTTT.

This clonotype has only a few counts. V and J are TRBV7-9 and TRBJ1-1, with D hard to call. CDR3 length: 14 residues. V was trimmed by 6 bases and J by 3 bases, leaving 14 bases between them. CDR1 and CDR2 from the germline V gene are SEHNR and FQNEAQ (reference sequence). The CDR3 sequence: CASSPVKEYTEAFF. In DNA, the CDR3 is TGTGCCAGCAGTCCCGTCAAGGAGTACACTGAAGCTTTCTTT.

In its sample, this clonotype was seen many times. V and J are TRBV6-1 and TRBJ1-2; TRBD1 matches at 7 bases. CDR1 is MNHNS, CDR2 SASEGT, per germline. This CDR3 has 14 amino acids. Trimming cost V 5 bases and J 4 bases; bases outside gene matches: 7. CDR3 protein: CASSRDRVSYGYTF. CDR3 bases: TGTGCCAGCAGTCGAGACAGGGTTTCCTATGGCTACACCTTC.

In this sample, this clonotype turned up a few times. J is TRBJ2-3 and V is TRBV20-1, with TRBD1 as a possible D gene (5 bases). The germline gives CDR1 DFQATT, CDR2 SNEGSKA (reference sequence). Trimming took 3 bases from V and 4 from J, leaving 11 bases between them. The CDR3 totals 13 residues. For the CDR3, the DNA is TGCAGTGCTAGTCCCAGGGCCCCAGATACGCAGTATTTT. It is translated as CSASPRAPDTQYF.